These 23 T cell receptor beta chains were sequenced from one sample in a study of T-cell memory formation after mild COVID-19. Each CDR3 protein is one row after TCRdb ran MiXCR on the 5' RACE reads. There are about 160,000 distinct CDR3 sequences in the sample; 25% to 40% occur only once, and about 12% lies in the top ten. Sequencing was carried out using PBMCs or a T cell subset sorted from them (not recorded which). The source is an adult woman who had mild COVID-19 (a few samples of this study predate the infection). Cell type and time point are not known.

The chain is built from TRBV24-1 and TRBJ2-1; a weak D match, TRBD2 (6 bases). V dropped 0 bases and J dropped 9 bases, with 14 bases sitting between them. CDR1 KGHDR and CDR2 SFDVKD come from the germline V gene. This CDR3 is built from 15 residues. CDR3 in amino acids: CATSDLVTGVSEQFF. The DNA for the CDR3 is TGTGCCACCAGTGATTTGGTAACGGGGGTAAGTGAGCAGTTCTTC.

This clonotype was detected a few times. J is TRBJ2-1 and V is TRBV7-3; TRBD1 matches 10 bases. The V and J ends lost 8 bases and 8 bases, in that order; junction bases with no gene match: 9. The germline V gene has CDR1 SGHTA and CDR2 FQGTGA. The CDR3 is 14 amino acids. CDR3 loop: CASGSGQGYHEQFF. CDR3 coding DNA: TGTGCCAGCGGGTCGGGACAGGGGTATCATGAGCAGTTCTTC. Supplemented by reference TRBV7-3 and TRBJ2-1, the full variable domain reads GAGVSQTPSNKVTEKGKYVELRCDPISGHTALYWYRQSLGQGPEFLIYFQGTGAADDSGLPNDRFFAVRPEGSVSTLKIQRTERGDSAVYLCASGSGQGYHEQFFGPGTRLTVL.

This chain's CDR3 is CASSSGTNTEAFF. Written as DNA, the CDR3 is TGTGCCAGCAGCTCAGGGACAAACACTGAAGCTTTCTTT. The chain is built from TRBV7-9 and TRBJ1-1, with D possibly matching TRBD1 (6 bases). The V end lost 4 bases, the J end lost 2 bases, and 8 bases lay between the germline ends. The CDR3 is made up of 13 amino acids. Germline V gives CDR1 SEHNR, CDR2 FQNEAQ (reference sequence).

The sample holds a few counts of this clonotype. The chain recombines TRBV29-1 with TRBJ2-3; TRBD1 aligns across 7 bases. This CDR3 spans 16 amino acids. After removal of 1 base from V and 0 bases from J, the junction contained 7 bases not matched to a gene. In germline, CDR1 is SQVTM, CDR2 ANQGSEA. The CDR3, as DNA: TGCAGCGTTGAAGCGGGGACAGACGCTAGCACAGATACGCAGTATTTT. It encodes CSVEAGTDASTDTQYF.

The chain combines TRBV29-1 with TRBJ2-3; TRBD2 is a possible D gene (5 bases). Trimming removed 5 bases at V and 4 bases at J, with 13 bases between. This CDR3 is built from 13 residues. Germline V gene data show CDR1 as SQVTM and CDR2 as ANQGSEA. CDR3: CSVSGFEADTQYF. DNA for the CDR3: TGCAGCGTTTCGGGGTTCGAGGCAGATACGCAGTATTTT.

This clonotype was recorded a few times. The chain carries TRBV20-1 and TRBJ2-7; tentatively, D is TRBD1 (6 bases). The germline CDR1 and CDR2 sequences are DFQATT and SNEGSKA (reference sequence). The CDR3 is 12 amino acids. The V end lost 4 bases, the J end lost 4 bases, and 11 bases lay between the germline ends. This CDR3 is CSANRVVYEQYF. The CDR3 bases are TGCAGTGCTAACAGGGTGGTGTACGAGCAGTACTTC.

This clonotype came up a few times. This sequence joins TRBV4-2 and TRBJ2-2; D may be TRBD1 or TRBD2 (5 bases each). The length of the CDR3 is 15 residues. Trimming stripped 4 bases from V and 5 bases from J, with 14 bases between. Germline CDR1 LGHNA, CDR2 YNFKEQ. In DNA form, the CDR3 reads TGTGCCAGCAGCCGTGATATGGGGGAGACCGGGGAGCTGTTTTTT. As protein: CASSRDMGETGELFF.

This clonotype has a handful of counts. The chain is built from TRBV20-1 and TRBJ1-1; D uncertain. Germline V CDR1 and CDR2: DFQATT, SNEGSKA (reference sequence). This CDR3 spans 13 amino acids. Trimming took off 5 bases at V and 0 bases at J, with 10 bases between the two ends. CDR3 sequence: CSAPEGMNTEAFF. In nucleotides, the CDR3 is TGCAGTGCTCCTGAGGGAATGAACACTGAAGCTTTCTTT.

The table lists this clonotype with a few counts. The V call is TRBV15, the J call TRBJ2-5; D call uncertain. Trimming shortened V by 4 bases and J by 4 bases, and 10 bases separated the two germline ends. CDR1 LNHNV and CDR2 YYDKDF come from the germline V gene (reference sequence). The CDR3 sequence is 13 residues long. As DNA, the CDR3 is TGTGCCACCAGCAAGAATGAGCGAGAGACCCAGTACTTC. Residues: CATSKNERETQYF.

The rearrangement links TRBV5-1 to TRBJ1-2; D call uncertain. The V and J ends lost 1 base and 1 base respectively, with 14 bases between them. Germline CDR1 and CDR2: SGHRS and YFSETQ. The CDR3 is 16 amino acids. DNA for the CDR3: TGCGCCAGCAGCTTGTCAGGACGGACGATTAACTATGGCTACACCTTC. This codes for CASSLSGRTINYGYTF.

J is TRBJ1-1 and V is TRBV19; no firm D call. V was clipped by 2 bases and J by 0 bases, with 7 bases between them. Germline lookup yields CDR1 LNHDA and CDR2 SQIVND (reference sequence). The CDR3 runs 14 residues. In DNA, the CDR3 is TGTGCCAGTAGTATAAGGGTCCTGAACACTGAAGCTTTCTTT. Amino acid sequence: CASSIRVLNTEAFF. Complete variable domain (other parts from reference TRBV19 and TRBJ1-1): DGGITQSPKYLFRKEGQNVTLSCEQNLNHDAMYWYRQDPGQGLRLIYYSQIVNDFQKGDIAEGYSVSREKKESFPLTVTSAQKNPTAFYLCASSIRVLNTEAFFGQGTRLTVV.

V and J are TRBV5-5 and TRBJ2-5, with D maybe TRBD2 (6 bases). V gave up 0 bases and J gave up 7 bases, with 16 bases separating them. The CDR3 length is 15 residues. The germline gives CDR1 SGHKS, CDR2 YYEKEE (reference sequence). CDR3: CASSLGLGFEVTQYF. In DNA form, the CDR3 reads TGTGCCAGCAGCTTGGGACTAGGGTTCGAAGTGACCCAGTACTTC.

In this sample, this clonotype turned up once. The chain joins TRBV5-1 to TRBJ1-2, with a weak D call TRBD1 (6 bases). Trimming took 2 bases from V and 4 from J, leaving 12 bases between them. The germline V gene encodes CDR1 SGHRS and CDR2 YFSETQ. The CDR3 contains 14 residues. CDR3 sequence: CASSFDRYGYGYTF. The DNA for the CDR3 is TGCGCCAGCAGCTTCGACAGGTATGGCTATGGCTACACCTTC.

This clonotype came up a few times. In nucleotides, the CDR3 is TGTGCCAGCAGCCAGGGCAGGGAAGAGACCCAGTACTTC. Amino acid sequence: CASSQGREETQYF. This chain links TRBV9 with TRBJ2-5, with D tentatively TRBD1 (5 bases). The CDR3 loop spans 13 amino acids. V lost 4 bases and J lost 3, with 10 bases in between. Per the germline V gene, CDR1 is SGDLS and CDR2 is YYNGEE.

The chain links TRBV11-3 to TRBJ2-1; D gene unclear. Trimming cost V 6 bases and J 9 bases, with 9 bases left between them. CDR3 length: 11 amino acids. Germline CDR1 is SGHNT and CDR2 is YENEEA. CDR3 bases: TGTGCCAGCAGTACTATAAGTGAGCAGTTCTTC. Protein sequence: CASSTISEQFF.

This clonotype was detected a few times. CDR3 sequence: CASSSLSRANYEQYF. The CDR3 coding sequence is TGTGCCAGCAGTTCCCTGAGCAGGGCGAACTACGAGCAGTACTTC. J is TRBJ2-7 and V is TRBV6-2 or TRBV6-3, with a possible D match to TRBD1 (5 bases). This CDR3 contains 15 residues. Trimming took off 4 bases at V and 3 bases at J, with 16 bases between the two ends. Germline values: CDR1 MNHEY, CDR2 SVGEGT.

The rearrangement joins TRBV12-3 or TRBV12-4 to TRBJ2-7; tentative D call: TRBD1 (6 bases). This CDR3 contains 12 residues. The V gene lost 5 bases and the J gene lost 3 bases, with 8 bases spanning the gap. The CDR3 loop reads CASSEQGYEQYF. The CDR3 DNA reads TGTGCCAGCAGTGAACAGGGCTACGAGCAGTACTTC.

The J gene is TRBJ1-1, the V gene TRBV6-5, with 7 positions matching TRBD1. Germline-derived CDR1 and CDR2 are MNHEY and SVGAGI. V shed 5 bases and J 11 bases; nucleotides not matched to a gene: 14. This CDR3 is 14 amino acids long. Written as DNA, the CDR3 is TGTGCCAGCAGTGCCCAACGACAGGGCCTATACGCTTTCTTT. Translated: CASSAQRQGLYAFF.

This clonotype was detected only once. This chain links TRBV7-8 with TRBJ2-7; 13 bases agree with TRBD2. The germline V gene encodes CDR1 SGHVS and CDR2 FQNEAQ. CDR3 length: 16 residues. Germline trimming cut 5 bases from V and 1 base from J; bases unmatched to any gene: 5. CDR3 coding DNA: TGTGCCAGCAGCCTACGGACTAGCGGGAGTTCCTACGAGCAGTACTTC. Amino acid sequence: CASSLRTSGSSYEQYF.

The chain uses TRBV30 and TRBJ2-1, with D tentatively TRBD1 (5 bases). This CDR3 comprises 12 residues. CDR1 GTSNPN and CDR2 SVGIG come from the germline V gene (reference sequence). V lost 0 bases and J 12 bases, leaving 12 bases between the germline ends. The CDR3 spells CAWSVQYRTQFF. CDR3 nucleotides: TGTGCCTGGAGTGTACAGTACAGGACGCAGTTCTTC.

The J gene is TRBJ2-7, the V gene TRBV7-9; D may be TRBD1 (5 bases). Germline CDR1 is SEHNR and CDR2 is FQNEAQ (reference sequence). There are 12 residues in the CDR3. Trimming stripped 6 bases from V and 3 bases from J, with 9 bases between. The CDR3 reads CASSPRVYEQYF. DNA of the CDR3: TGTGCCAGCAGTCCCAGGGTCTACGAGCAGTACTTC.

The sample holds a few counts of this clonotype. CDR3 sequence reads: CASSSTGGVPYNEQFF. The CDR3, as DNA: TGTGCCAGCAGCTCCACAGGGGGCGTACCCTACAATGAGCAGTTCTTC. This chain joins TRBV11-3 and TRBJ2-1, with TRBD1 matching 9 bases. The CDR3 covers 16 residues. Germline V gene sequence: CDR1 SGHNT, CDR2 YENEEA. V lost 4 bases, J lost 2 bases, and 6 bases stayed unmatched.

The V call is TRBV10-3, the J call TRBJ2-7, with a possible D match to TRBD1 (5 bases). V lost 3 bases and J 2 bases, leaving 8 bases between the germline ends. The CDR3 covers 13 residues. Per germline, CDR1 ENHRY and CDR2 SYGVKD. The CDR3 DNA reads TGTGCCATCAGTGATAGACAGACCTACGAGCAGTACTTC. Its protein is CAISDRQTYEQYF.